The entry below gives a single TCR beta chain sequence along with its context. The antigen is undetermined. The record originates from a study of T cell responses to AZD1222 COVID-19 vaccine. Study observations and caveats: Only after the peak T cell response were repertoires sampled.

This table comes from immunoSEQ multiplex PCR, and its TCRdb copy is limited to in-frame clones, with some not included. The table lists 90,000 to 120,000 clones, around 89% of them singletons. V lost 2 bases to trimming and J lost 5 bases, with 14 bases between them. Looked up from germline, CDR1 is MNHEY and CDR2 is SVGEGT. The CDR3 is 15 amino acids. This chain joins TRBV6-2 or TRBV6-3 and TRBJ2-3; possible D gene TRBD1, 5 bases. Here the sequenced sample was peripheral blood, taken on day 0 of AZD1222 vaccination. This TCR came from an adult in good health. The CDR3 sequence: CASSYLASRVDTQYF. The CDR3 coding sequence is TGTGCCAGCAGTTACCTCGCCTCCAGGGTAGATACGCAGTATTTT.